What follows describes a single T cell receptor beta chain. Its antigen is currently unknown. Tagging with unique molecular identifiers was a feature of the TCR beta cDNA libraries. TCRdb independently ran MiXCR on the PCR reads; one entry per CDR3 protein. The table lists approximately 730,000 distinct CDR3 sequences, roughly 50% of them singletons. The sample originates from a study of post-analysis software for immune sequencing data. The wider study: Secondary progressive, relapsing-remitting and progressive-relapsing multiple sclerosis were among the included disease courses.

The V gene end was trimmed by 2 bases and the J gene end by 1 base; junction bases not matched to a gene: 6. Germline lookup yields CDR1 MNHNS and CDR2 SASEGT. The CDR3 runs 17 residues. Study-wide findings and caveats: Strong co-clustering by F measure was seen for same-batch samples. Patients with multiple sclerosis recorded significantly lower normalized Chao1 diversity than controls, the study found. Elevated frequency relative to controls characterized about 5 TRBV segments in patients, TRBV5-6, TRBV5-1 and TRBV20-1 among them.

The chain links TRBV6-1 to TRBJ2-5, with 11 bases aligning to TRBD1. Sequencing was done on a sample of blood. The source of this sequence is a girl aged 5 to 17 with multiple sclerosis. This CDR3 reads CASSELGQGGIQETQYF. The DNA for the CDR3 is TGTGCCAGCAGTGAATTGGGACAGGGGGGAATCCAAGAGACCCAGTACTTC.